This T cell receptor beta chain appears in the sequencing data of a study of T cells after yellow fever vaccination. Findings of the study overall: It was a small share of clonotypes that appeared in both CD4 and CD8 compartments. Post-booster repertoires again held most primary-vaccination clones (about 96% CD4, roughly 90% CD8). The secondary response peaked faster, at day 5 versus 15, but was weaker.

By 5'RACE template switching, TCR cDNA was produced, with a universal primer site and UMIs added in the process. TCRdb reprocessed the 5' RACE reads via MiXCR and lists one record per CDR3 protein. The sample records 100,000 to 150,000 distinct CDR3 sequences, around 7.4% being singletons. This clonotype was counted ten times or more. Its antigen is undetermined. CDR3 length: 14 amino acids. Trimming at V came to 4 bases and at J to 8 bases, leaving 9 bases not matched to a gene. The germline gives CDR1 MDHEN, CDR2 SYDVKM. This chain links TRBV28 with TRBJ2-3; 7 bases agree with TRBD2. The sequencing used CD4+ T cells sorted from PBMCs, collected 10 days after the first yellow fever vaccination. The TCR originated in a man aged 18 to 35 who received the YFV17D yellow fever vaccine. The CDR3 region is CASSSPGGGGTQYF. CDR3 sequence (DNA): TGTGCCAGCAGTTCACCTGGGGGGGGTGGTACGCAGTATTTT.